The clone carrying this TCR beta chain was detected a few times. What it recognizes is unknown. The record originates from a study of CD8 T cells in ankylosing spondylitis. The study, taken as a whole, reports: Disease-linked clones bore a CD8+ phenotype and were relatively rare in peripheral blood. About 8 highly homologous variants formed a TCR beta motif that appeared characteristic of ankylosing spondylitis blood. Researchers reportedly found disease-linked clones significantly enriched in matched ankylosing spondylitis synovial fluid.

A quantitative 5'-RACE method, one with molecular barcodes, was used to make TCR beta libraries. TCRdb used MiXCR to reprocess the 5' RACE reads, holding one entry per CDR3 protein. The data contain about 300,000 distinct CDR3 sequences, less than 25% of them singletons. Losses at the gene ends were 3 bases for V and 8 bases for J; bases not matched to a gene: 1. Germline V CDR1 and CDR2: SGHTA, FQGNSA. There are 14 residues in the CDR3. The sequencing input was blood, either unsorted or a sorted T cell fraction (not recorded which). The clonotype originates from a female donor with ankylosing spondylitis or in good health (not recorded which). The chain has TRBV7-2 and TRBJ2-1; 13 positions agree with TRBD2. CDR3: CASSFGLAGDEQFF. The CDR3 DNA follows: TGTGCCAGCAGCTTCGGACTAGCGGGAGATGAGCAGTTCTTC.